The 6 T cell receptor beta chains below come from one sample, sequenced in a study of CD8 T cells in Susac syndrome. RNA amounts of 0.5 to 1 ug underwent reverse transcription with random hexamers. A single record per CDR3 protein comes from TCRdb applying MiXCR to the immunoSEQ multiplex PCR reads. The table shows about 120,000 distinct CDR3 sequences, with 94% occurring only once. Source material: CD4+ T cells from PBMCs. These receptor sequences come from a human donor in good health.

The V gene is TRBV10-3, the J gene TRBJ1-5, with 9 bases matching TRBD1. CDR3 length: 14 amino acids. Germline assignment: CDR1 ENHRY and CDR2 SYGVKD. V lost 4 bases to trimming and J lost 2 bases; unmatched junction nucleotides: 0. The CDR3 region has the DNA TGTGCCATCAGTGGGACAGGGGGCAATCAGCCCCAGCATTTT. Amino acid sequence: CAISGTGGNQPQHF.

This rearrangement joins TRBV5-4 to TRBJ2-7, with D tentatively TRBD2 (5 bases). The germline V gene encodes CDR1 SGHNT and CDR2 YYREEE (reference sequence). This CDR3 comprises 14 residues. Trimming stripped 6 bases from V and 7 bases from J, with 20 bases between. The CDR3 nucleotides are TGTGCCAGCACCTCCGGGAACAGTCGTGGGGAGCAGTACTTC. Translated, it gives CASTSGNSRGEQYF.

This clonotype is a singleton in its sample. V and J are TRBV7-3 and TRBJ2-6; D is possibly TRBD1 (5 bases). The CDR3 totals 15 residues. The V gene lost 4 bases and the J gene lost 4 bases, with 11 bases spanning the gap. The germline V gene encodes CDR1 SGHTA and CDR2 FQGTGA. CDR3 coding DNA: TGTGCCAGCAGCTCCACAGGAACCGGGGCCAACGTCCTGACTTTC. As protein: CASSSTGTGANVLTF.

On this clonotype itself: The CDR3 carries no conserved terminal phenylalanine or tryptophan, so it likely arises from a read error. The chain is built from TRBV7-3 and TRBJ2-3; 8 bases agree with TRBD2. This CDR3 region has 16 residues. Germline loops: CDR1 SGHTA, CDR2 FQGTGA. With V trimmed by 5 bases and J by 0 bases, 7 bases remained unmatched. As DNA, the CDR3 is TGTGCCAGCAGCCTAGGGGCTAGCGGGAGCACAGATACGCAGTATGTT. This gives the protein CASSLGASGSTDTQYV.

This clonotype has just one count. V and J are TRBV30 and TRBJ2-7; D perhaps matches TRBD2 (6 bases). Germline V gene lookup returns CDR1 GTSNPN and CDR2 SVGIG (reference sequence). The CDR3 has 11 amino acids. The V end was cut by 2 bases, the J end by 5 bases, with 7 bases between. The CDR3 region has the DNA TGTGCCTGGAGTAGGGAGGACGAGCAGTACTTC. It translates to CAWSREDEQYF.

The chain employs TRBV10-1 and TRBJ1-1; D is uncertain. CDR1 and CDR2 from the germline V gene are WNHNN and SYGVQD (reference sequence). Trimming left V 4 bases short and J 1 base short, with 7 bases between. The CDR3 runs to 13 residues. The CDR3 loop is CASSGIANTEAFF. CDR3 DNA sequence: TGCGCCAGCAGTGGGATTGCGAACACTGAAGCTTTCTTT.